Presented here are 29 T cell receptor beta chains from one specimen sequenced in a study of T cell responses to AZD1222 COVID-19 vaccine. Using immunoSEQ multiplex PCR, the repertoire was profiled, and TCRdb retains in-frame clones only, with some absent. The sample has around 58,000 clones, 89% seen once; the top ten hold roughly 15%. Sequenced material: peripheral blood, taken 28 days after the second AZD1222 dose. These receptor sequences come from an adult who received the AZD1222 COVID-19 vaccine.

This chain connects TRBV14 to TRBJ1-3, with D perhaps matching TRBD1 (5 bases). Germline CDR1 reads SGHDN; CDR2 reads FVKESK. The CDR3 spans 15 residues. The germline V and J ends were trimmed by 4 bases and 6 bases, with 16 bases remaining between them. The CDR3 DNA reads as TGTGCCAGCAGCCGGGACCGGCAGTTCGTAAACACCATATATTTT. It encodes CASSRDRQFVNTIYF. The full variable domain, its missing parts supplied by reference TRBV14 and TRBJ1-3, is EAGVTQFPSHSVIEKGQTVTLRCDPISGHDNLYWYRRVMGKEIKFLLHFVKESKQDESGMPNNRFLAERTGGTYSTLKVQPAELEDSGVYFCASSRDRQFVNTIYFGEGSWLTVV.

The CDR3 DNA sequence: TGTGCCAGCAGCCAGCAGCTGTCGATCACAGATACGCAGTATTTT. It is translated as CASSQQLSITDTQYF. J is TRBJ2-3 and V is TRBV3-1 (or the pseudogene TRBV3-2); D is unresolved. V was pared by 3 bases and J by 2 bases, with 12 bases between. Germline CDR1 reads LGHDT; CDR2 reads YNNKEL (reference sequence). The CDR3 extends over 15 amino acids.

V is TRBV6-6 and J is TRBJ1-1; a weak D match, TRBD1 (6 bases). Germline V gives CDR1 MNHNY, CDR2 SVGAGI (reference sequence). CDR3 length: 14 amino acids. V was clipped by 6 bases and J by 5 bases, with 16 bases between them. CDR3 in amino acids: CASSGQYKATEAFF. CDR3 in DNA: TGTGCCAGCAGCGGACAGTATAAAGCTACTGAAGCTTTCTTT.

The CDR3 is CSVVLAGGPGVNEQFF. Written as DNA, the CDR3 is TGCAGCGTTGTCCTAGCGGGAGGGCCCGGGGTAAATGAGCAGTTCTTC. The chain carries TRBV29-1 and TRBJ2-1, with 12 bases that match TRBD2. This CDR3 is built from 16 residues. CDR1 is SQVTM and CDR2 is ANQGSEA in the germline V gene. V lost 4 bases, J lost 7 bases, and 11 bases stayed unmatched.

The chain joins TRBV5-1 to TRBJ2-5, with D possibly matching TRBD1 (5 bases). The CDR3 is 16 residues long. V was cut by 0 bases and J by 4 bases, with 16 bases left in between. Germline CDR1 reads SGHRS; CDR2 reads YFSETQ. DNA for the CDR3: TGCGCCAGCAGCTTGGGTAGTGGGGCGGTTGTAGAGACCCAGTACTTC. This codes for CASSLGSGAVVETQYF.

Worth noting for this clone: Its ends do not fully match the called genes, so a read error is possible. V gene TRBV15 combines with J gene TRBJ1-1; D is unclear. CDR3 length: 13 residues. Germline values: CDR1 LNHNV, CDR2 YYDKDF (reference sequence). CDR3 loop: CVTSRDYSTEAFF. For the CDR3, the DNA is TGTGTCACCAGCAGAGATTACTCCACTGAAGCTTTCTTT.

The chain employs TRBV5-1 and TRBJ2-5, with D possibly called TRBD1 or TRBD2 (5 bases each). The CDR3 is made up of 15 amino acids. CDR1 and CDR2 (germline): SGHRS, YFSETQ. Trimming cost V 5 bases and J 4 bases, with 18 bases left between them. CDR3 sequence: CASSWSGTKGETQYF. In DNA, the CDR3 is TGCGCCAGCAGTTGGTCCGGGACCAAGGGAGAGACCCAGTACTTC.

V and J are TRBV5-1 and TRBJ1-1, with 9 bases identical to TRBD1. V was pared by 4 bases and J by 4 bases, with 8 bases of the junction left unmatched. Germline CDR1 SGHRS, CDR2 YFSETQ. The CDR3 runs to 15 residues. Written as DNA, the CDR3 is TGCGCCAGCAGCCGCCCGGGACAGGGCGCCACTGAAGCTTTCTTT. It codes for CASSRPGQGATEAFF.

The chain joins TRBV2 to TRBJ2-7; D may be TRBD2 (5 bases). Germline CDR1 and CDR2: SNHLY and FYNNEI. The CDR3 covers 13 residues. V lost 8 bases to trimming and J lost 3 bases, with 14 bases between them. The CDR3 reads CASARGQSYEQYF. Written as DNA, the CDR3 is TGTGCCAGCGCAAGAGGGCAGAGCTACGAGCAGTACTTC.

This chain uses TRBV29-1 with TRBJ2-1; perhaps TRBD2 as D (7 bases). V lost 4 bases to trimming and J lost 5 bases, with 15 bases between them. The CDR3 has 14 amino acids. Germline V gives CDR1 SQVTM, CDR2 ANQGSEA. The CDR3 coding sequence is TGCAGCGTTGCGGGGGGCCTAGAGAACAATGAGCAGTTCTTC. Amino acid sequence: CSVAGGLENNEQFF.

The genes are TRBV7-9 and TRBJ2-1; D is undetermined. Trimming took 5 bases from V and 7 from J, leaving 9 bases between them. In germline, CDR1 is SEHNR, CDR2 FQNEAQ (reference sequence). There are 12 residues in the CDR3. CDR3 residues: CASSPDRNEQFF. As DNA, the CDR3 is TGTGCCAGCAGCCCAGACCGGAATGAGCAGTTCTTC.

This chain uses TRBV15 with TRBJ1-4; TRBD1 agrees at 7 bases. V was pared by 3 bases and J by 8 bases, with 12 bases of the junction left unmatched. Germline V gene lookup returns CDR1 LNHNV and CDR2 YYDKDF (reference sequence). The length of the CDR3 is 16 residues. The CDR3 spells CATSSGRGVIREKLFF. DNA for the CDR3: TGTGCCACCAGCAGCGGCAGGGGGGTGATCCGGGAAAAACTGTTTTTT.

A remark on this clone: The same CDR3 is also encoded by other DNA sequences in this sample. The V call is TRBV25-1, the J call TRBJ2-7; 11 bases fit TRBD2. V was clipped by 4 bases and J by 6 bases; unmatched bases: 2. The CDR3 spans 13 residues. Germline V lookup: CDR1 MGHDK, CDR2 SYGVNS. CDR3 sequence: CASSVLAGGEQYF. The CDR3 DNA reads TGTGCCAGCAGTGTTCTAGCGGGAGGCGAGCAGTACTTC.

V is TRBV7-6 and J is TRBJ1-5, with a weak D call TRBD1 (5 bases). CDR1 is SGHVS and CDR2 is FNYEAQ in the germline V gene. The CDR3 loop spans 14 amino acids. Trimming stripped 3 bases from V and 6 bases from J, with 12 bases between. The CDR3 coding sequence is TGTGCCAGCAGCTTGCAGGGAGAGAGTCAGCCCCAGCATTTT. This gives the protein CASSLQGESQPQHF.

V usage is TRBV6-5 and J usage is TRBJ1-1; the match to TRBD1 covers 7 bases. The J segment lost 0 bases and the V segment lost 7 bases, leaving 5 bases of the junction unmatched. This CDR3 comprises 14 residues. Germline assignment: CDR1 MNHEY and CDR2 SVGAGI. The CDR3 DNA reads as TGTGCCAGCATTCCGACAGGGATGAACACTGAAGCTTTCTTT. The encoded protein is CASIPTGMNTEAFF.

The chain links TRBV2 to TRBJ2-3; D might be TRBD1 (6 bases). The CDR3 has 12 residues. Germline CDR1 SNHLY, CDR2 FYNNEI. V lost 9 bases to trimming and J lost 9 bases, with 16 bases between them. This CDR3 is CARTPGQRTQYF. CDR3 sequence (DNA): TGTGCCAGAACCCCGGGACAAAGAACGCAGTATTTT.

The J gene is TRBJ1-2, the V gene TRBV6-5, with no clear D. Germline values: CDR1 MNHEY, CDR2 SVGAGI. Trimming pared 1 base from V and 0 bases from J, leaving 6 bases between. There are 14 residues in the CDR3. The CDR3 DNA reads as TGTGCCAGCAGTTACTTAGGAGCTAACTATGGCTACACCTTC. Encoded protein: CASSYLGANYGYTF.

CDR3 protein: CASSAGGLNTEAFF. The CDR3 nucleotides are TGTGCCAGTAGTGCAGGGGGTTTGAACACTGAAGCTTTCTTT. The chain has TRBV19 and TRBJ1-1; 7 bases are a match to TRBD1. In germline, CDR1 is LNHDA, CDR2 SQIVND (reference sequence). This CDR3 spans 14 amino acids. V lost 5 bases and J lost 0; bases outside the gene matches: 3.

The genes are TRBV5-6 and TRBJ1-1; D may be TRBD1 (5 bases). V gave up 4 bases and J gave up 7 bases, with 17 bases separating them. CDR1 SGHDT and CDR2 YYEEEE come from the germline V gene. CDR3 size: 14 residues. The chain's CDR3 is CASSRQGRSGEAFF. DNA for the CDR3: TGTGCCAGCAGCCGTCAGGGACGGAGCGGTGAAGCTTTCTTT.

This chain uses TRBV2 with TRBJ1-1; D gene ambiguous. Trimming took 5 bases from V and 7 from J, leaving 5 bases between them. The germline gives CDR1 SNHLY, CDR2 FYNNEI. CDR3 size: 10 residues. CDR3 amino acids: CASSIGEAFF. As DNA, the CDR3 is TGTGCCAGCAGTATAGGTGAAGCTTTCTTT.

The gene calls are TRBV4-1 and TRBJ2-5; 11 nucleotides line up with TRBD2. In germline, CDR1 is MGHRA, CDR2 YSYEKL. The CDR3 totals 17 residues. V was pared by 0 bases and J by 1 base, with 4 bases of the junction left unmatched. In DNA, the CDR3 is TGCGCCAGCAGCCAAGAGGGTAGCGGGAGGGTCCAAGAGACCCAGTACTTC. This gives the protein CASSQEGSGRVQETQYF.

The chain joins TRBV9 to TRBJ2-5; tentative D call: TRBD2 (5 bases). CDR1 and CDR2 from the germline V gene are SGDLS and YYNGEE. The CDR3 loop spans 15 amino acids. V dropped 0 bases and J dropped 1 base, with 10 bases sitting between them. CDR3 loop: CASSVGGLTQETQYF. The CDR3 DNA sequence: TGTGCCAGCAGCGTAGGCGGACTTACCCAAGAGACCCAGTACTTC.

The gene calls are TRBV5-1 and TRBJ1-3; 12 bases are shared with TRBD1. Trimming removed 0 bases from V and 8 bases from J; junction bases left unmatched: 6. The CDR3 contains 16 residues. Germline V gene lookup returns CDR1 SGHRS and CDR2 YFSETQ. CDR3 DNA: TGCGCCAGCAGCTTGGCGGGACAGGGGGCGCAAGACACCATATATTTT. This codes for CASSLAGQGAQDTIYF.

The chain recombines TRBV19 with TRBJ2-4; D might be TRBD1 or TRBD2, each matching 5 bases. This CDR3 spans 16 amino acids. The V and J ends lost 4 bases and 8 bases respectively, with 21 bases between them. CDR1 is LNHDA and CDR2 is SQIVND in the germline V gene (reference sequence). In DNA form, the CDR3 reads TGTGCCAGTAGTAAGGGTAGCATGGGAGTAGGGGACATTCAGTACTTC. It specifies CASSKGSMGVGDIQYF.

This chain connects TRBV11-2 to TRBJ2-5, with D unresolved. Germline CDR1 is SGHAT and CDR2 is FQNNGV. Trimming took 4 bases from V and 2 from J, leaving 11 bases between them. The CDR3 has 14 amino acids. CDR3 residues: CASSWAITQETQYF. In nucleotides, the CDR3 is TGTGCCAGCAGCTGGGCCATCACACAAGAGACCCAGTACTTC. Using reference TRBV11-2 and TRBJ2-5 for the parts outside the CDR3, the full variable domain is EAGVAQSPRYKIIEKRQSVAFWCNPISGHATLYWYQQILGQGPKLLIQFQNNGVVDDSQLPKDRFSAERLKGVDSTLKIQPAKLEDSAVYLCASSWAITQETQYFGPGTRLLVL.

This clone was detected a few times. The chain's CDR3 is CASSQAWTNTGELFF. DNA of the CDR3: TGTGCCAGCAGCCAAGCGTGGACGAACACCGGGGAGCTGTTTTTT. The chain combines TRBV3-1 (or the pseudogene TRBV3-2) with TRBJ2-2; D uncertain. V lost 1 base, J lost 0 bases, and 6 bases lay in between. CDR1 is LGHDT, CDR2 YNNKEL, per germline (reference sequence). CDR3 length equals 15 residues.

CDR3 bases: TGTGCCACCCGGACAGGGGAAATGAACACTGAAGCTTTCTTT. This codes for CATRTGEMNTEAFF. The V gene is TRBV10-3, the J gene TRBJ1-1, with 9 nucleotides matching TRBD1. CDR1 is ENHRY and CDR2 is SYGVKD in the germline V gene. V lost 10 bases to trimming and J lost 0 bases; unmatched junction nucleotides: 6. The CDR3 loop spans 14 amino acids.

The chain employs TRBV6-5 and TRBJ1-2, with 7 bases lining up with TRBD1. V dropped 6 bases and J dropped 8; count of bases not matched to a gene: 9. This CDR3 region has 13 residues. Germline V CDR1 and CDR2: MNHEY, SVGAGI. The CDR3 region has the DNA TGTGCCAGCAGCGTCACAGGGGAGGGAGGCTACACCTTC. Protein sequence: CASSVTGEGGYTF.

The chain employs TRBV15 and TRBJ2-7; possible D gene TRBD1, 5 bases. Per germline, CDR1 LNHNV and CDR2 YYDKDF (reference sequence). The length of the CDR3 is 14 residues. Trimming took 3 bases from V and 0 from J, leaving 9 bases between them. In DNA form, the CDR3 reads TGTGCCACCAGCAGTGCCCAGGGCTCCTACGAGCAGTACTTC. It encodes CATSSAQGSYEQYF.